This T cell receptor beta chain was captured in a study of CD8 T cells in ankylosing spondylitis. The sample holds many counts of this clonotype. The antigen remains unidentified. TCRdb fed the 5' RACE reads into MiXCR, producing one record per CDR3 protein. Found here are about 360,000 distinct CDR3 sequences, around 20% of them singletons; the top ten hold 13%. Study results and caveats: Certain motif variants had earlier appeared in reactive arthritis synovial fluid and blood. Made up of eight highly homologous variants, a TCR beta motif appeared characteristic of ankylosing spondylitis blood.

J gave up 6 bases and V 5 bases, and 9 bases lay outside the gene matches. The CDR3 loop spans 15 amino acids. Sequencing input: blood, either unsorted or a sorted T cell fraction (not recorded which). The clonotype was recovered from a male donor with ankylosing spondylitis or in good health (not recorded which). V usage is TRBV12-3 or TRBV12-4 and J usage is TRBJ2-7; TRBD2 aligns across 11 bases. CDR3 region: CASSLTGTSGAEQYF. CDR3 DNA: TGTGCCAGCAGTCTAACCGGGACTAGCGGTGCCGAGCAGTACTTC.